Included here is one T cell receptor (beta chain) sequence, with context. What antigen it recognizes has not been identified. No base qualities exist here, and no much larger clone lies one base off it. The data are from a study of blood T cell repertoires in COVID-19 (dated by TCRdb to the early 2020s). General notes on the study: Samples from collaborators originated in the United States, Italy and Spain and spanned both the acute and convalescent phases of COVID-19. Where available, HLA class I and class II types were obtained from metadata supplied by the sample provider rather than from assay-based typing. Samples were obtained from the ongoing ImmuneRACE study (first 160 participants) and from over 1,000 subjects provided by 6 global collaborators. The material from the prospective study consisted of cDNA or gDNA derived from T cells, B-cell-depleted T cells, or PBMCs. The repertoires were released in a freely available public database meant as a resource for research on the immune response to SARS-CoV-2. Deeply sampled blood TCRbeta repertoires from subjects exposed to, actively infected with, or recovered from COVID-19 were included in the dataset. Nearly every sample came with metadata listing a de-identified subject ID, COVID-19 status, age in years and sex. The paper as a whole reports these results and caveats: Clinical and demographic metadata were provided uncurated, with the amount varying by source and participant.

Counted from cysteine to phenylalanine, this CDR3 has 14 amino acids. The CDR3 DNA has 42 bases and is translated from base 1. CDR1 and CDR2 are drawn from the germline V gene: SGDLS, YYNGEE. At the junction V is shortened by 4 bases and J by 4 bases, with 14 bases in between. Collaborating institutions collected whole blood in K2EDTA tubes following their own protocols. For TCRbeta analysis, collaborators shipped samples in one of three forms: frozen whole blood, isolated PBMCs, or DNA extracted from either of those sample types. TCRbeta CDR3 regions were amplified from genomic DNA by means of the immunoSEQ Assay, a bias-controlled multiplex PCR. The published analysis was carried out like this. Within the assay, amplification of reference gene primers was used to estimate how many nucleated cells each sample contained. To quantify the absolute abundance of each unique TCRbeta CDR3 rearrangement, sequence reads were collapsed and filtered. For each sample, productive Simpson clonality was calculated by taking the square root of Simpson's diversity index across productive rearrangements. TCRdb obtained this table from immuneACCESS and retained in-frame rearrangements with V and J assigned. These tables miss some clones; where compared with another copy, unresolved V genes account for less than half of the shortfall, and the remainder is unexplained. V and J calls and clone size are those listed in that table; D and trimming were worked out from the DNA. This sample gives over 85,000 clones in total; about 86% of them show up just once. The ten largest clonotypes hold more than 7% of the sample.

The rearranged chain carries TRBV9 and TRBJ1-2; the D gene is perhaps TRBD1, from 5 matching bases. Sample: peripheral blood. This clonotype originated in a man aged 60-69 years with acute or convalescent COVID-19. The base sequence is TGTGCCAGCAGCTCGACAGACAGCCCCTATGGCTACACCTTC. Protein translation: CASSSTDSPYGYTF.